This T cell receptor (beta chain) was sequenced in a study of T-cell memory formation after mild COVID-19. Study results and caveats: Of the contracting clones, CD4+ ones lay mainly in CM and EM, and CD8+ ones in EMRA.

Turning to this clonotype: Antigen: not known.

In TCRdb, the 5' RACE reads were re-called with MiXCR into one record per CDR3 protein. Among around 370,000 distinct CDR3 sequences listed, around 20% were seen once. Source material: PBMCs or a T cell subset sorted from them (not recorded which). This receptor was identified in an adult woman who had mild COVID-19 (a few samples of this study predate the infection). Cell type and time point are not known.

CDR3: CASSLNLAGPSRVNEQFF. The CDR3 DNA follows: TGTGCCAGCAGCTTGAACCTAGCGGGACCCTCTCGAGTCAATGAGCAGTTCTTC. V is TRBV7-6 and J is TRBJ2-1, with TRBD2 matching 9 bases. This CDR3 is built from 18 residues. Germline CDR1 is SGHVS and CDR2 is FNYEAQ. The ends lost 3 bases at V and 6 bases at J; junction bases unmatched: 15.